The rows below give T cell receptor beta chains drawn from one sample of a study of blood T cell repertoires in COVID-19. Clones were sequenced by immunoSEQ multiplex PCR, and TCRdb holds only the in-frame ones, with some missing. Among roughly 250,000 clones, 75% to 90% were seen once, and the ten largest hold more than 0.75%. The sequenced sample consisted of peripheral blood. Receptor source: a young man with acute or convalescent COVID-19. Both conserved end residues are part of each CDR3. The D gene is left open where the match is weak. Only some rows state a clone size, as once, few, many or a class for expanded clones.

TRBV6-5	-	TRBJ1-1	-	CASSYGRLREAFF	TGTGCCAGCAGTTACGGGAGACTGCGAGAAGCTTTCTTT
TRBV9	TRBD1	TRBJ1-6	few	CASSSGDSYNSPLHF	TGTGCCAGCAGCTCTGGGGACAGCTATAATTCACCCCTCCACTTT
TRBV28	-	TRBJ1-2	-	CASRGGGIYGYTF	TGTGCCAGCAGGGGAGGAGGAATCTATGGCTACACCTTC
TRBV9	TRBD1	TRBJ1-2	-	CASSPGTGRGGYTF	TGTGCCAGCAGCCCCGGGACAGGTCGAGGTGGCTACACCTTC
TRBV6-1	TRBD2	TRBJ2-3	-	CASSDRSSGTYTDTQYF	TGTGCCAGCAGTGACCGGTCTAGCGGGACTTACACAGATACGCAGTATTTT
TRBV28	-	TRBJ1-5	once	CASSVLQGVGNQPQHF	TGTGCCAGCAGCGTTCTTCAGGGCGTTGGGAATCAGCCCCAGCATTTT
TRBV11-2	TRBD2	TRBJ2-7	-	CASSSSGITYYEQYF	TGTGCCAGCAGCTCCAGCGGGATAACATACTACGAGCAGTACTTC
TRBV15	-	TRBJ1-5	-	CATSRAPISGQPQHF	TGTGCCACCAGCAGAGCCCCGATCTCAGGTCAGCCCCAGCATTTT
TRBV5-8	TRBD1	TRBJ1-1	-	CASSLRDSRDTEAFF	TGTGCCAGCAGCTTGAGGGACAGCCGGGACACTGAAGCTTTCTTT
TRBV28	TRBD1	TRBJ1-6	-	CASSLLGGQGDSPLHF	TGTGCCAGCAGTTTATTAGGGGGCCAGGGGGACTCACCCCTCCACTTT
TRBV11-1	-	TRBJ2-1	once	CASSPRSSPSYNEQFF	TGTGCCAGCAGCCCTAGGTCCAGTCCCTCCTACAATGAGCAGTTCTTC
TRBV24-1	TRBD1	TRBJ2-2	-	CATSDLTSSQGDTGELFF	TGTGCCACCAGTGATTTGACCTCTTCGCAGGGGGACACCGGGGAGCTGTTTTTT
TRBV5-6	-	TRBJ2-7	-	CASSLETAAYEQYF	TGTGCCAGCAGCTTGGAAACAGCGGCCTACGAGCAGTACTTC
TRBV6-6	TRBD2	TRBJ2-2	-	CASSPHLLAGTGELFF	TGTGCCAGCAGTCCCCATTTGTTAGCGGGAACCGGGGAGCTGTTTTTT